This TCR beta chain was identified during a study of long-term antiretroviral therapy in people with HIV. Study-wide findings and caveats: Against controls, HIV repertoires showed narrower ranges of CDR3 length.

To note about this clone: Its antigen is not known.

At least one PBMC sample before ART and at least two after were required. The authors ran the immunoSEQ assay, v3.0, at survey level. Generated by immunoSEQ multiplex PCR, the TCRdb table keeps only in-frame clones and is missing some. The data show approximately 17,000 clones, more than 80% seen once. CDR3 length equals 15 residues. Germline V gene lookup returns CDR1 MNHNS and CDR2 SASEGT. With V trimmed by 6 bases and J by 8 bases, 11 bases remained unmatched. This receptor was taken from a woman aged 18-35 years with HIV. Sequences were derived from unsorted PBMCs, sampled 0.6 years after starting antiretroviral therapy. V gene TRBV6-1 combines with J gene TRBJ2-1, with TRBD2 matching 9 bases. CDR3 nucleotide sequence: TGTGCCAGCAGCCTTATAGCGGGAGCGGGGGATGAGCAGTTCTTC. It codes for CASSLIAGAGDEQFF.